This T cell receptor (beta chain) was sequenced in a study of Ad26.COV2.S vaccination and SARS-CoV-2 variants. Study-wide points: Responses of T cells in total may have been underestimated by the TCR breadth and depth analyses. Compared with placebo recipients, vaccine recipients had higher spike-specific TCR breadth. After vaccination, substantial breadth of spike-specific CD8+ and CD4+ responses was reported.

Treatment noted: 19 received Ad26.COV2.S at low or high dose, single or two shots; a few received placebo; per-sample allocation not given. Samples came from day 63 after the first vaccine or placebo injection. Based in Boston, the donor was an adult of 18-55 years. The table came from immunoSEQ multiplex PCR; TCRdb's copy has only in-frame clones and leaves some out. The sample includes about 410,000 clones, around 93% of them seen just once. In the case of this clone: The antigen is not known.

V was clipped by 1 base and J by 14 bases; unmatched bases: 14. The germline CDR1 and CDR2 sequences are SGHTA and FQGNSA. There are 16 residues in the CDR3. The receptor comes from a person between 18 and 65 years old who received the Ad26.COV2.S COVID-19 vaccine or a placebo. The chain uses TRBV7-2 and TRBJ2-1, with 10 positions matching TRBD2. This specimen consisted of peripheral blood, obtained in a trial of Ad26.COV2.S vaccine versus placebo. The CDR3 loop reads CASSLDSHQRGGREFF. Here the CDR3 DNA reads TGTGCCAGCAGCTTAGACTCCCATCAGCGGGGGGGCCGGGAGTTCTTC.